The 27 T cell receptor beta chains given below trace back to one sample, sequenced in a study of T cells after yellow fever vaccination. One entry per CDR3 protein results from TCRdb running MiXCR on the 5' RACE reads. The top ten clones hold about 1.5% of a sample with roughly 9,800 distinct CDR3 sequences, roughly 4.8% of them seen once. Sequences were derived from PBMCs, either bulk or a sorted T-cell subset (CD4+, CD8+, memory, or dextramer-sorted; not recorded which), sampled roughly 14 days after the first yellow fever vaccination. These receptors were taken from a man aged 18 to 30 who received the YFV17D yellow fever vaccine.

This clonotype was picked up many times. This chain links TRBV7-2 with TRBJ2-3, with a tentative D call TRBD1 (5 bases). Trimming removed 1 base at V and 10 bases at J, with 15 bases between. The CDR3 sequence is 14 residues long. Germline lookup yields CDR1 SGHTA and CDR2 FQGNSA. The CDR3 spells CASSLVVQERAQYF. CDR3 nucleotide sequence: TGTGCCAGCAGCTTAGTGGTACAGGAGAGAGCGCAGTATTTT. Full variable domain (outside the CDR3, taken from reference TRBV7-2 and TRBJ2-3): GAGVSQSPSNKVTEKGKDVELRCDPISGHTALYWYRQSLGQGLEFLIYFQGNSAPDKSGLPSDRFSAERTGGSVSTLTIQRTQQEDSAVYLCASSLVVQERAQYFGPGTRLTVL.

By its share, this clonotype is medium-sized. The rearrangement uses TRBV25-1 and TRBJ2-7; D call uncertain. Germline lookup yields CDR1 MGHDK and CDR2 SYGVNS. The CDR3 totals 11 residues. V shed 7 bases and J shed 5 bases, with 9 bases lying between them. CDR3 DNA: TGTGCCAGCACCCTAATTGACGAGCAGTACGTC. Translating gives CASTLIDEQYV.

This clonotype was picked up many times. The chain joins TRBV6-5 to TRBJ2-7, with TRBD1 matching 9 bases. CDR3 size: 14 residues. The ends lost 8 bases at V and 2 bases at J; junction bases unmatched: 7. Germline values: CDR1 MNHEY, CDR2 SVGAGI. The CDR3 protein is CASVPGTGTYEQYF. The CDR3 DNA sequence: TGTGCCAGCGTCCCCGGGACAGGGACCTACGAGCAGTACTTC.

In this sample, this clonotype is medium-sized. The chain uses TRBV5-1 and TRBJ2-3; D is perhaps TRBD1 or TRBD2 (5 bases each). Germline lookup yields CDR1 SGHRS and CDR2 YFSETQ. V lost 0 bases and J lost 3, with 11 bases in between. This CDR3 is built from 15 residues. CDR3 sequence: CASSLVGVVTDTQYF. The CDR3 nucleotides read TGCGCCAGCAGCTTGGTGGGGGTTGTAACAGATACGCAGTATTTT. Filled out from reference TRBV5-1 and TRBJ2-3, the complete variable domain reads KAGVTQTPRYLIKTRGQQVTLSCSPISGHRSVSWYQQTPGQGLQFLFEYFSETQRNKGNFPGRFSGRQFSNSRSEMNVSTLELGDSALYLCASSLVGVVTDTQYFGPGTRLTVL.

The sample holds many counts of this clonotype. V and J are TRBV5-4 and TRBJ2-7; tentatively, D is TRBD1 (6 bases). The germline V gene has CDR1 SGHNT and CDR2 YYREEE (reference sequence). The V and J ends lost 4 bases and 1 base respectively, with 9 bases between them. This CDR3 contains 13 residues. This CDR3 reads CASSAGQSYEQYF. The CDR3 DNA is TGTGCCAGCAGCGCCGGACAGTCCTACGAGCAGTACTTC.

This clonotype was recorded at least ten times. This rearrangement joins TRBV9 to TRBJ1-4, with a weak D call TRBD1 (5 bases). Germline V lookup: CDR1 SGDLS, CDR2 YYNGEE. The CDR3 is 15 residues long. Trimming took off 3 bases at V and 5 bases at J, with 14 bases between the two ends. Written as DNA, the CDR3 is TGTGCCAGCAGCGAAGGCCCAGGGAGGAATGAAAAACTGTTTTTT. The encoded protein is CASSEGPGRNEKLFF. The variable domain in full, with the rest retrieved from reference TRBV9 and TRBJ1-4, is DSGVTQTPKHLITATGQRVTLRCSPRSGDLSVYWYQQSLDQGLQFLIQYYNGEERAKGNILERFSAQQFPDLHSELNLSSLELGDSALYFCASSEGPGRNEKLFFGSGTQLSVL.

This clonotype was detected many times. The chain recombines TRBV5-6 with TRBJ1-2; TRBD1 is a possible D gene (6 bases). The CDR3 covers 13 residues. Trimming removed 0 bases at V and 8 bases at J, with 11 bases between. Germline V gene sequence: CDR1 SGHDT, CDR2 YYEEEE. In DNA, the CDR3 is TGTGCCAGCAGCTTGGCCAGGGGACGAGGCTACACCTTC. As protein: CASSLARGRGYTF.

Relative to its sample, this clonotype is medium-sized. The V gene is TRBV5-1, the J gene TRBJ2-1; D ambiguous. CDR3 size: 14 residues. V dropped 8 bases and J dropped 6 bases, with 18 bases sitting between them. Germline CDR1 SGHRS, CDR2 YFSETQ. Here the CDR3 reads CASSMSQGVNEQFF. The DNA for the CDR3 is TGCGCCAGTTCGATGTCCCAAGGCGTCAATGAGCAGTTCTTC.

This clonotype was counted at least ten times. This sequence joins TRBV7-2 and TRBJ1-1; D gene ambiguous. Trimming took 5 bases from V and 0 from J, leaving 7 bases between them. CDR1 is SGHTA and CDR2 is FQGNSA in the germline V gene. There are 13 residues in the CDR3. This chain's CDR3 is CASSLGMNTEAFF. CDR3 nucleotides: TGTGCCAGCAGCCTGGGTATGAACACTGAAGCTTTCTTT.

This clonotype was observed at least ten times. The chain links TRBV5-6 to TRBJ1-5; 8 nucleotides line up with TRBD1. The germline gives CDR1 SGHDT, CDR2 YYEEEE. The junction had 2 bases not matched to a gene; V was cut back by 1 base and J by 5 bases. There are 14 residues in the CDR3. The CDR3 region has the DNA TGTGCCAGCAGCTTGTCAGGGGGCGATCAGCCCCAGCATTTT. This codes for CASSLSGGDQPQHF.

This clonotype was counted many times. The V gene is TRBV7-9, the J gene TRBJ2-7; TRBD2 matches at 9 bases. Germline CDR1 reads SEHNR; CDR2 reads FQNEAQ (reference sequence). J lost 5 bases, V lost 5 bases, and 4 bases had no gene match. This CDR3 region has 13 residues. The CDR3, as DNA: TGTGCCAGCAGCCGTAGCGGGGGCGACGAGCAGTACTTC. It translates to CASSRSGGDEQYF.

There are many counts of this clonotype. The genes are TRBV25-1 and TRBJ2-7, with a tentative D call TRBD2 (6 bases). The CDR3 totals 16 residues. The germline V gene has CDR1 MGHDK and CDR2 SYGVNS. Trimming removed 5 bases from V and 3 bases from J, with 20 bases in between. Written as DNA, the CDR3 is TGTGCCAGCAGTCCGTGGCGGGAAGCGAGGAACTACGAGCAGTACTTC. Translation: CASSPWREARNYEQYF.

This clonotype has ten or more counts. J is TRBJ2-7 and V is TRBV4-1; no firm D call. V was pared by 1 base and J by 2 bases, with 12 bases between. The CDR3 covers 15 residues. Germline lookup yields CDR1 MGHRA and CDR2 YSYEKL. CDR3 residues: CASSQVVGSTYEQYF. The CDR3, as DNA: TGCGCCAGCAGCCAAGTAGTTGGTAGCACCTACGAGCAGTACTTC.

This clonotype appeared many times. This chain links TRBV20-1 with TRBJ2-7; 10 nucleotides agree with TRBD2. Germline V gene lookup returns CDR1 DFQATT and CDR2 SNEGSKA (reference sequence). The CDR3 totals 16 residues. The ends lost 1 base at V and 3 bases at J; junction bases unmatched: 9. CDR3 residues: CSARGGSGGAYYEQYF. The CDR3 DNA is TGCAGTGCTAGAGGCGGAAGCGGGGGGGCCTACTACGAGCAGTACTTC.

There are many counts of this clonotype. The chain links TRBV20-1 to TRBJ2-5; TRBD2 aligns across 14 bases. Germline CDR1 is DFQATT and CDR2 is SNEGSKA (reference sequence). V lost 5 bases, J lost 5 bases, and 4 bases stayed unmatched. This CDR3 spans 14 amino acids. CDR3 in amino acids: CSAETSGGAETQYF. CDR3 sequence (DNA): TGCAGTGCTGAGACTAGCGGGGGGGCGGAGACCCAGTACTTC.

At least ten counts were recorded for this clonotype. This sequence joins TRBV18 and TRBJ2-3; D gene ambiguous. Germline V lookup: CDR1 KGHSH, CDR2 LQKENI. Between the trimmed V and J ends, which lost 2 bases and 1 base, there was a span of 10 bases. The CDR3 contains 15 residues. The CDR3 loop reads CASSPNRGGTDTQYF. DNA for the CDR3: TGTGCCAGCTCACCAAATCGCGGTGGCACAGATACGCAGTATTTT.

This clonotype was seen repeatedly, ten times or more. The CDR3 coding sequence is TGCGCCAGCAGCTTGGGCGGGGGGGCCGCAGATACGCAGTATTTT. Translation gives CASSLGGGAADTQYF. V gene TRBV5-1 combines with J gene TRBJ2-3, with 9 nucleotides matching TRBD2. Germline lookup yields CDR1 SGHRS and CDR2 YFSETQ. The V and J ends lost 0 bases and 4 bases, in that order; junction bases with no gene match: 3. The CDR3 covers 15 residues. Drawing the rest from reference TRBV5-1 and TRBJ2-3, the complete variable domain is KAGVTQTPRYLIKTRGQQVTLSCSPISGHRSVSWYQQTPGQGLQFLFEYFSETQRNKGNFPGRFSGRQFSNSRSEMNVSTLELGDSALYLCASSLGGGAADTQYFGPGTRLTVL.

This clonotype is medium-sized (0.01 to 0.1%) by share. This chain links TRBV5-1 with TRBJ1-2; D is ambiguous. The CDR3 sequence is 11 residues long. From germline, CDR1 is SGHRS and CDR2 YFSETQ. V lost 7 bases, J lost 8 bases, and 12 bases lay in between. CDR3 residues: CASRIDGGYTF. The CDR3 region has the DNA TGCGCCAGCCGGATTGATGGGGGCTACACCTTC.

This clonotype was recorded many times. The J gene is TRBJ1-4, the V gene TRBV27, with 7 bases identical to TRBD1. This CDR3 has 13 residues. V gave up 6 bases and J gave up 10 bases; unmatched junction bases: 8. The V gene's germline CDR1 is MNHEY and CDR2 SMNVEV (reference sequence). The CDR3 protein is CASRLTGSGKLFF. The CDR3, as DNA: TGTGCCAGCAGATTGACAGGGTCGGGAAAACTGTTTTTT.

This clonotype was picked up many times. DNA of the CDR3: TGTGCCAGCAGTGAATGGGTGGGAGAAAAACTGTTTTTT. This encodes CASSEWVGEKLFF. The J gene is TRBJ1-4, the V gene TRBV25-1, with D hard to call. The CDR3 loop spans 13 amino acids. CDR1 is MGHDK and CDR2 is SYGVNS in the germline V gene. Between the trimmed V and J ends, which lost 1 base and 8 bases, there was a span of 8 bases.

This clonotype was counted many times. This rearrangement joins TRBV2 to TRBJ1-3, with TRBD1 as a possible D gene (6 bases). CDR1 SNHLY and CDR2 FYNNEI come from the germline V gene. Trimming cost V 7 bases and J 1 base, with 8 bases left between them. The CDR3 consists of 13 residues. The CDR3 DNA reads TGTGCCAGCAACAGGGAATCTGGAAACACCATATATTTT. Protein product: CASNRESGNTIYF.

This clonotype was detected many times. The rearrangement links TRBV5-1 to TRBJ2-7; D may be TRBD1 (6 bases). The CDR3 spans 13 residues. Germline CDR1 and CDR2: SGHRS and YFSETQ. The V and J ends lost 4 bases and 7 bases respectively, with 15 bases between them. CDR3 residues: CASSIDQTGEQYF. As DNA, the CDR3 is TGCGCCAGCAGCATCGATCAAACAGGGGAGCAGTACTTC.

This clonotype was seen just once. CDR3 protein: CASSLGGYQPQHF. CDR3 sequence (DNA): TGTGCCAGCAGCTTAGGAGGCTATCAGCCCCAGCATTTT. The chain is built from TRBV7-2 and TRBJ1-5; D not certain. Trimming stripped 1 base from V and 5 bases from J, with 6 bases between. This CDR3 is 13 amino acids long. Germline assignment: CDR1 SGHTA and CDR2 FQGNSA.

This clonotype is medium-sized by share. V gene TRBV5-1 combines with J gene TRBJ1-1; the match to TRBD1 covers 8 bases. V dropped 0 bases and J dropped 1; count of bases not matched to a gene: 5. The CDR3 runs 16 residues. Looked up from germline, CDR1 is SGHRS and CDR2 is YFSETQ. The CDR3 DNA reads TGCGCCAGCAGCTTGGATCCGACAGGGGCGAACACTGAAGCTTTCTTT. Translation gives CASSLDPTGANTEAFF.

This clonotype was seen repeatedly, ten times or more. This chain uses TRBV5-1 with TRBJ1-1, with D tentatively TRBD1 (6 bases). The CDR3 spans 15 residues. Per germline, CDR1 SGHRS and CDR2 YFSETQ. The V and J ends lost 4 bases and 1 base respectively, with 14 bases between them. The chain's CDR3 is CASSEIPGQNTEAFF. The CDR3 region has the DNA TGCGCCAGCAGCGAAATCCCGGGACAGAACACTGAAGCTTTCTTT.

At least ten counts were recorded for this clonotype. This chain joins TRBV12-3 or TRBV12-4 and TRBJ2-3, with 8 bases aligning to TRBD1. The CDR3 is 16 amino acids. The trim removed 5 bases at V and 0 bases at J, leaving 7 bases unmatched. CDR3 region: CASSQGAALSTDTQYF. The CDR3 DNA is TGTGCCAGCAGTCAGGGGGCCGCGTTAAGCACAGATACGCAGTATTTT.

This clonotype is medium-sized. This rearrangement joins TRBV6-2 or TRBV6-3 to TRBJ2-3, with D possibly being TRBD1 (5 bases). The CDR3 runs 17 residues. Trimming shortened V by 7 bases and J by 5 bases, and 25 bases separated the two germline ends. Germline-derived CDR1 and CDR2 are MNHEY and SVGEGT. Here the CDR3 DNA reads TGTGCCAGCATTCCGCCCCAGGGTACCGACACAGGAGATACGCAGTATTTT. It encodes CASIPPQGTDTGDTQYF.